What follows is one TCR beta chain and its context. Its matching antigen is unknown. This may stem from a read error, because a much larger clone lies one nucleotide away. According to the study, genomic DNA was the template for TCR beta VDJ and CDR3 profiling. From the reads, TCRdb called clonotypes with MiXCR, one entry per CDR3 protein. The sample consists of 200,000 to 250,000 distinct CDR3 sequences, 30% to 40% of them appearing once. This sample was taken from a study of CD8+CD57+ T cells in acquired aplastic anemia. The wider study: Sorted CD4+ and CD8+ cells gave a mean 3.2 ug DNA, range about 0.2 to 27.4 ug. Study-wide results and limits: Patients and controls had CD8+ Simpson's diversity values that were not significantly distinct. Patients shared 25 to 35 CD8+ CDR3 sequences with controls.

CDR3 length equals 12 residues. The V and J ends lost 6 bases and 8 bases respectively, with 13 bases between them. Germline V CDR1 and CDR2: SNHLY, FYNNEI. This receptor was obtained from a human donor in good health, serving as a control. The rearrangement links TRBV2 to TRBJ1-2; possible D gene TRBD1, 5 bases. The specimen was sorted CD4+, CD8+, or CD8+CD57+ T cells (not recorded which) from PBMCs. CDR3 coding DNA: TGTGCCAGCAGAAGTGACAGACGGGGCTACACCTTC. This gives the protein CASRSDRRGYTF.